The 28 T cell receptor beta chains below come from one sample, sequenced in a study of T-cell memory formation after mild COVID-19. TCRdb fed the 5' RACE reads into MiXCR, producing one record per CDR3 protein. The sample shows more than 150,000 distinct CDR3 sequences, approximately 18% of them seen only once. Sequences were obtained from PBMCs or a T cell subset sorted from them (not recorded which). These receptors originate from a man younger than 30 who had mild COVID-19 (a few samples of this study predate the infection). Cell type and time point are not known.

The table lists this clonotype with many counts. This rearrangement joins TRBV2 to TRBJ1-6, with TRBD1 matching over 10 bases. Germline V lookup: CDR1 SNHLY, CDR2 FYNNEI. The V segment lost 11 bases and the J segment 9 bases; nucleotides outside the gene matches: 7. The CDR3 contains 13 residues. The CDR3 loop is CAGRTGGLSPLHF. The CDR3 region has the DNA TGTGCCGGACGGACAGGGGGTCTTTCACCCCTCCACTTT.

In this sample, this clonotype turned up many times. This rearrangement joins TRBV7-2 to TRBJ2-5, with 8 bases that match TRBD2. The V segment lost 4 bases and the J segment 5 bases; nucleotides outside the gene matches: 3. Germline V gene sequence: CDR1 SGHTA, CDR2 FQGNSA. This CDR3 has 13 amino acids. Here the CDR3 reads CASSSGLGETQYF. Written as DNA, the CDR3 is TGTGCCAGCAGCTCGGGACTAGGGGAGACCCAGTACTTC.

This clonotype appeared a few times. V and J are TRBV15 and TRBJ1-3; no clear D gene. The CDR3 runs 16 residues. Trimming left V 0 bases short and J 0 bases short, with 9 bases between. CDR1 LNHNV and CDR2 YYDKDF come from the germline V gene (reference sequence). The CDR3 DNA is TGTGCCACCAGCAGAGATCCGGCCAGCTCTGGAAACACCATATATTTT. Its translation is CATSRDPASSGNTIYF.

The V call is TRBV4-3, the J call TRBJ2-5, with D possibly being TRBD1 or TRBD2 (7 bases each). V shed 1 base and J shed 5 bases, with 11 bases lying between them. CDR1 and CDR2 from the germline V gene are LGHNA and YSLEER. This CDR3 spans 14 amino acids. Written as DNA, the CDR3 is TGCGCCAGCAGCCAAGGGCAGGGGGGGGAGACCCAGTACTTC. Translated: CASSQGQGGETQYF.

The chain combines TRBV12-3 or TRBV12-4 with TRBJ2-6; D not resolved. This CDR3 spans 13 amino acids. V gave up 6 bases and J gave up 3 bases, with 6 bases separating them. CDR3: CASRLGGANVLTF. The CDR3 DNA reads as TGTGCCAGCAGGCTCGGTGGGGCCAACGTCCTGACTTTC.

This clonotype was seen a handful of times. V gene TRBV7-2 combines with J gene TRBJ2-7; D is possibly TRBD2 (5 bases). The V and J ends lost 5 bases and 6 bases respectively, with 17 bases between them. Germline values: CDR1 SGHTA, CDR2 FQGNSA. The CDR3 has 14 amino acids. The CDR3 here is CASSPGAGLGEQYV. DNA of the CDR3: TGTGCCAGCAGCCCCGGCGCGGGCCTAGGCGAGCAGTACGTC.

J is TRBJ2-1 and V is TRBV4-1, with TRBD1 matching 11 bases. Germline loops: CDR1 MGHRA, CDR2 YSYEKL. The V gene end was trimmed by 5 bases and the J gene end by 6 bases; junction bases not matched to a gene: 6. The CDR3 spans 15 residues. CDR3 in DNA: TGCGCCAGCAGCTCCGGGACAGGGGGTACCAATGAGCAGTTCTTC. Protein product: CASSSGTGGTNEQFF.

There are a few counts of this clonotype. The chain carries TRBV4-1 and TRBJ2-5; TRBD1 might be the D (6 bases). The germline CDR1 and CDR2 sequences are MGHRA and YSYEKL. CDR3 length: 13 residues. Between the trimmed V and J ends, which lost 3 bases and 5 bases, there was a span of 10 bases. The CDR3 loop is CASSQLGGETQYF. In nucleotides, the CDR3 is TGCGCCAGCAGCCAGTTAGGGGGTGAGACCCAGTACTTC.

This clonotype has just a few counts. The rearrangement links TRBV12-5 to TRBJ2-7, with D possibly being TRBD2 (5 bases). The V end was cut by 6 bases, the J end by 1 base, with 16 bases between. The CDR3 is 15 amino acids. The germline V gene has CDR1 LGHNT and CDR2 FRNRAP. CDR3 loop: CASGPRAGGSYEQYF. The CDR3 DNA follows: TGTGCTAGTGGCCCTAGGGCAGGAGGTTCCTACGAGCAGTACTTC.

This clonotype was counted ten times or more. The V call is TRBV20-1, the J call TRBJ1-5; no clear D. This CDR3 comprises 12 residues. V was cut by 4 bases and J by 2 bases, with 6 bases left in between. Germline CDR1 reads DFQATT; CDR2 reads SNEGSKA (reference sequence). The CDR3 DNA is TGCAGTGCTACTGGAGGCAATCAGCCCCAGCATTTT. Amino acids: CSATGGNQPQHF.

There are a few counts of this clonotype. This rearrangement joins TRBV20-1 to TRBJ2-5; D not resolved. Trimming removed 2 bases from V and 4 bases from J, with 17 bases in between. This CDR3 is built from 15 residues. CDR1 is DFQATT and CDR2 is SNEGSKA in the germline V gene (reference sequence). The DNA of the CDR3 is TGCAGTGCTAGAAGACCGGGTACTCCGATAGAGACCCAGTACTTC. Translation gives CSARRPGTPIETQYF.

The chain couples TRBV12-3 or TRBV12-4 to TRBJ2-1, with D unresolved. The V gene lost 6 bases and the J gene lost 8 bases, with 8 bases spanning the gap. There are 11 residues in the CDR3. The CDR3 coding sequence is TGTGCCAGCAGATCCGTGGATGAGCAGTTCTTC. Amino acid sequence: CASRSVDEQFF.

V usage is TRBV5-1 and J usage is TRBJ2-1, with 9 bases matching TRBD1. V shed 4 bases and J 6 bases; nucleotides not matched to a gene: 5. The germline CDR1 and CDR2 sequences are SGHRS and YFSETQ. The CDR3 contains 14 residues. CDR3 coding DNA: TGCGCCAGCAGCGCCGGGACAGGGATCAATGAGCAGTTCTTC. Protein sequence: CASSAGTGINEQFF.

In this sample, this clonotype turned up a few times. CDR3: CASRPDRGLGTDTQYF. CDR3 DNA sequence: TGTGCCAGCAGACCGGACAGGGGGCTGGGGACAGATACGCAGTATTTT. This chain connects TRBV7-2 to TRBJ2-3, with 11 bases that match TRBD1. With V trimmed by 6 bases and J by 3 bases, 8 bases remained unmatched. Per germline, CDR1 SGHTA and CDR2 FQGNSA. The CDR3 is 16 amino acids.

The J gene is TRBJ1-3, the V gene TRBV5-1; D is ambiguous. CDR1 SGHRS and CDR2 YFSETQ come from the germline V gene. This CDR3 spans 15 amino acids. The V gene lost 1 base and the J gene lost 2 bases, with 10 bases spanning the gap. The CDR3 DNA reads as TGCGCCAGCAGCTTGTGGAGTAGGGCTGGAAACACCATATATTTT. Protein sequence: CASSLWSRAGNTIYF.

This clonotype was picked up one time. An end of the junction differs from the germline gene, which may be a read error. The chain combines TRBV5-1 with TRBJ2-7, with D unclear. From germline, CDR1 is SGHRS and CDR2 YFSETQ. The CDR3 spans 13 residues. The CDR3 protein is CASSLVPTYEQCF. CDR3 coding DNA: TGCGCCAGCAGCTTGGTACCTACCTACGAGCAGTGCTTC.

This clonotype was counted a few times. The J gene is TRBJ1-2, the V gene TRBV29-1; unclear D gene. Trimming took off 4 bases at V and 2 bases at J, with 11 bases between the two ends. CDR3 length: 13 amino acids. From germline, CDR1 is SQVTM and CDR2 ANQGSEA. CDR3 nucleotide sequence: TGCAGCGTTGGTGCGGGTCCCAACTATGGCTACACCTTC. This translates into CSVGAGPNYGYTF. Based on the CDR3 plus reference TRBV29-1 and TRBJ1-2, the full variable domain is SAVISQKPSRDICQRGTSLTIQCQVDSQVTMMFWYRQQPGQSLTLIATANQGSEATYESGFVIDKFPISRPNLTFSTLTVSNMSPEDSSIYLCSVGAGPNYGYTFGSGTRLTVV.

This chain links TRBV28 with TRBJ1-1, with 7 bases identical to TRBD1. The germline V gene encodes CDR1 MDHEN and CDR2 SYDVKM. V dropped 5 bases and J dropped 4; count of bases not matched to a gene: 7. This CDR3 is 14 amino acids long. Here the CDR3 reads CASSLYSGGTEAFF. CDR3 nucleotides: TGTGCCAGCAGTCTATACTCAGGGGGCACTGAAGCTTTCTTT.

The chain has TRBV6-5 and TRBJ2-7; 13 positions match TRBD2. The CDR3 runs to 14 residues. V trimming: 6 bases; J trimming: 2 bases; junction bases outside the gene matches: 1. Germline lookup yields CDR1 MNHEY and CDR2 SVGAGI. The CDR3 DNA reads TGTGCCAGCAGGGGACTAGCGGGGACCTACGAGCAGTACTTC. Translating it yields CASRGLAGTYEQYF.

There are many counts of this clonotype. The gene calls are TRBV12-3 or TRBV12-4 and TRBJ2-1; TRBD2 matches at 11 bases. The CDR3 loop spans 14 amino acids. Trimming cost V 5 bases and J 6 bases; bases outside gene matches: 3. CDR3 coding DNA: TGTGCCAGCAGTCCTAGCGGGGGGCGCAATGAGCAGTTCTTC. Encoded protein: CASSPSGGRNEQFF.

The V and J genes are TRBV7-9 and TRBJ2-3; 14 bases agree with TRBD2. The CDR3 covers 18 residues. Germline CDR1 reads SEHNR; CDR2 reads FQNEAQ (reference sequence). With V trimmed by 5 bases and J by 3 bases, 10 bases remained unmatched. The CDR3 here is CASSKTSGGVELTDTQYF. The CDR3 DNA reads as TGTGCCAGCAGCAAGACTAGCGGGGGGGTTGAATTAACAGATACGCAGTATTTT.

This clonotype came up a few times. The genes are TRBV20-1 and TRBJ2-5; either TRBD1 or TRBD2 may fit D (5 bases each). Germline V gene sequence: CDR1 DFQATT, CDR2 SNEGSKA (reference sequence). Trimming shortened V by 3 bases and J by 5 bases, and 16 bases separated the two germline ends. The CDR3 covers 14 residues. CDR3 residues: CSARGQWGSETQYF. The CDR3 region has the DNA TGCAGTGCTAGGGGGCAGTGGGGGTCGGAGACCCAGTACTTC.

This clonotype was observed a few times. J is TRBJ1-5 and V is TRBV7-2; no clear D. Germline V gene sequence: CDR1 SGHTA, CDR2 FQGNSA. CDR3 length: 14 amino acids. Trimming cost V 1 base and J 6 bases, with 10 bases left between them. The CDR3 sequence is CASSLGGVAQPQHF. As DNA, the CDR3 is TGTGCCAGCAGCTTAGGTGGGGTGGCTCAGCCCCAGCATTTT.

In its sample, this clonotype was seen a few times. The V call is TRBV6-1, the J call TRBJ2-7, with D perhaps matching TRBD1 (5 bases). Germline CDR1 reads MNHNS; CDR2 reads SASEGT. Trimming stripped 6 bases from V and 4 bases from J, with 13 bases between. This CDR3 has 13 residues. Written as DNA, the CDR3 is TGTGCCAGCAGGGCGACAGAGACATACGAGCAGTACTTC. It is translated as CASRATETYEQYF.

The chain couples TRBV29-1 to TRBJ2-5; the D is unclear. The germline V gene encodes CDR1 SQVTM and CDR2 ANQGSEA. V was shortened by 7 bases and J by 5 bases, with 11 bases between the two germline ends. The CDR3 totals 11 residues. CDR3 nucleotides: TGCAGCGCACACCTCGGGGAGACCCAGTACTTC. This gives the protein CSAHLGETQYF.

The chain uses TRBV7-2 and TRBJ2-2; no clear D gene. Germline V gene sequence: CDR1 SGHTA, CDR2 FQGNSA. V was cut by 4 bases and J by 6 bases, with 12 bases left in between. The CDR3 sequence is 14 residues long. The DNA for the CDR3 is TGTGCCAGCAGCTCACGTCAGGCGGCCGGGGAGCTGTTTTTT. Translation: CASSSRQAAGELFF. The full variable domain, completed using reference TRBV7-2 and TRBJ2-2, is GAGVSQSPSNKVTEKGKDVELRCDPISGHTALYWYRQSLGQGLEFLIYFQGNSAPDKSGLPSDRFSAERTGGSVSTLTIQRTQQEDSAVYLCASSSRQAAGELFFGEGSRLTVL.

This clonotype was observed many times. The rearrangement links TRBV5-6 to TRBJ1-1; D gene uncertain. Per the germline V gene, CDR1 is SGHDT and CDR2 is YYEEEE. CDR3 length: 12 residues. V was cut by 1 base and J by 11 bases, with 12 bases left in between. CDR3 coding DNA: TGTGCCAGCAGCTTGACAAACGGATTGGCTTTCTTT. Amino acids: CASSLTNGLAFF.

The V and J genes are TRBV4-2 and TRBJ2-7, with D maybe TRBD1 (7 bases). Trimming removed 1 base from V and 9 bases from J, with 19 bases in between. The V gene's germline CDR1 is LGHNA and CDR2 YNFKEQ. The CDR3 totals 15 residues. The CDR3 is CASSQGQGGLTGQYF. For the CDR3, the DNA is TGTGCCAGCAGCCAAGGGCAGGGGGGTTTAACGGGGCAGTACTTC.